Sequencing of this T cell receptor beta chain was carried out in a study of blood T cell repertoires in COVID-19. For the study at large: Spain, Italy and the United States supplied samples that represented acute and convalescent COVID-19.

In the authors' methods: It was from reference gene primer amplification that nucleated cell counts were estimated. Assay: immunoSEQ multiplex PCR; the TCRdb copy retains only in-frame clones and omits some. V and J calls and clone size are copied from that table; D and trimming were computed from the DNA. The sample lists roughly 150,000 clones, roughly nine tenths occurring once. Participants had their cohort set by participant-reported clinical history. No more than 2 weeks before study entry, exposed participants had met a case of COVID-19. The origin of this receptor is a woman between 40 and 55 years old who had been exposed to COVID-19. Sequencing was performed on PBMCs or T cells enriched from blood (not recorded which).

CDR3 nucleotides: TGTGCCAGCAGTGCCGATATCGGGGGACGGACTGAAGCTTTCTTT. Translated, it gives CASSADIGGRTEAFF. This chain uses TRBV2 with TRBJ1-1, with D tentatively TRBD1 (5 bases). The V end lost 4 bases, the J end lost 5 bases, and 17 bases lay between the germline ends. In germline, CDR1 is SNHLY, CDR2 FYNNEI. The CDR3 loop spans 15 amino acids.